A single sample gave rise to the 8 T cell receptor beta chains below, sequenced in a study of T cells after yellow fever vaccination. Each CDR3 protein gets one entry after TCRdb re-called the 5' RACE reads with MiXCR. The profile shows about 130,000 distinct CDR3 sequences, about 8.4% of them singletons. This specimen was CD8+ T cells sorted from PBMCs, taken on the day of the yellow fever booster vaccination. The receptors shown here come from a man younger than 30 who received the YFV17D yellow fever vaccine.

This clonotype was seen repeatedly, ten times or more. The chain joins TRBV9 to TRBJ1-1; TRBD1 is a possible D gene (5 bases). Germline-derived CDR1 and CDR2 are SGDLS and YYNGEE. Trimming removed 2 bases from V and 2 bases from J, with 10 bases in between. There are 14 residues in the CDR3. CDR3 sequence (DNA): TGTGCCAGCAGCGTGGGAGGGGTAAACACTGAAGCTTTCTTT. Its translation is CASSVGGVNTEAFF. Using reference TRBV9 and TRBJ1-1 for the parts outside the CDR3, the full variable domain is DSGVTQTPKHLITATGQRVTLRCSPRSGDLSVYWYQQSLDQGLQFLIQYYNGEERAKGNILERFSAQQFPDLHSELNLSSLELGDSALYFCASSVGGVNTEAFFGQGTRLTVV.

This clonotype was counted between two and nine times. This chain links TRBV12-3 or TRBV12-4 with TRBJ2-1; 7 bases line up with TRBD2. J was trimmed by 4 bases and V by 1 base; bases with no gene match: 1. This CDR3 is built from 14 residues. The DNA for the CDR3 is TGTGCCAGCAGTTTAGGACTAGCTTACAATGAGCAGTTCTTC. This sequence encodes CASSLGLAYNEQFF.

The V gene is TRBV3-1, the J gene TRBJ2-5; 9 bases map to TRBD2. CDR3 length: 16 amino acids. Germline trimming cut 0 bases from V and 0 bases from J; bases unmatched to any gene: 2. Germline CDR1 LGHDT, CDR2 YNNKEL (reference sequence). CDR3 coding DNA: TGTGCCAGCAGCCAAGAGTCTAGCGGGGACCAAGAGACCCAGTACTTC. Protein product: CASSQESSGDQETQYF.

This clonotype was observed many times. J is TRBJ2-1 and V is TRBV7-3; 10 positions match TRBD2. The CDR3 consists of 15 residues. Germline lookup yields CDR1 SGHTA and CDR2 FQGTGA. The V and J ends lost 2 bases and 7 bases, in that order; junction bases with no gene match: 5. This chain's CDR3 is CASSLVAGGVNEQFF. Written as DNA, the CDR3 is TGTGCCAGCAGCTTAGTAGCGGGGGGCGTTAATGAGCAGTTCTTC.

This clonotype was detected only a few times. The CDR3 DNA follows: TGTGCCAGCTCCTCGAGTGAGCAGTACTTC. Translation gives CASSSSEQYF. The chain links TRBV18 to TRBJ2-7; no firm D call. Germline CDR1 is KGHSH and CDR2 is LQKENI. Deletions cut 6 bases from V and 7 bases from J, with 7 bases between. The CDR3 length is 10 residues.

In this sample, this clonotype turned up a few times. The gene calls are TRBV6-1 and TRBJ1-1, with no clear D. V was pared by 6 bases and J by 7 bases, with 9 bases between. This CDR3 spans 11 amino acids. Germline lookup yields CDR1 MNHNS and CDR2 SASEGT. The CDR3 is CASRSHREAFF. Written as DNA, the CDR3 is TGTGCCAGCAGGTCTCACCGTGAAGCTTTCTTT.

This clonotype showed up just a few times. The chain uses TRBV5-6 and TRBJ2-1; the D gene is possibly TRBD2 (6 bases). This CDR3 spans 15 amino acids. The germline V gene encodes CDR1 SGHDT and CDR2 YYEEEE. Trimming removed 2 bases from V and 8 bases from J, with 17 bases in between. The CDR3 sequence is CASSLPAGLTHEQFF. In DNA, the CDR3 is TGTGCCAGCAGCTTACCAGCGGGCCTCACGCATGAGCAGTTCTTC.

The chain couples TRBV21-1 to TRBJ2-7; the table's D call of TRBD1 was not tested on the DNA. TRBV21-1 is described as a pseudogene. The CDR3 consists of 14 residues. DNA of the CDR3: TGTGCCAGCAGAAACCGGGGGGGCCGGTCCGAGCAGTACGTC. This gives the protein CASRNRGGRSEQYV.